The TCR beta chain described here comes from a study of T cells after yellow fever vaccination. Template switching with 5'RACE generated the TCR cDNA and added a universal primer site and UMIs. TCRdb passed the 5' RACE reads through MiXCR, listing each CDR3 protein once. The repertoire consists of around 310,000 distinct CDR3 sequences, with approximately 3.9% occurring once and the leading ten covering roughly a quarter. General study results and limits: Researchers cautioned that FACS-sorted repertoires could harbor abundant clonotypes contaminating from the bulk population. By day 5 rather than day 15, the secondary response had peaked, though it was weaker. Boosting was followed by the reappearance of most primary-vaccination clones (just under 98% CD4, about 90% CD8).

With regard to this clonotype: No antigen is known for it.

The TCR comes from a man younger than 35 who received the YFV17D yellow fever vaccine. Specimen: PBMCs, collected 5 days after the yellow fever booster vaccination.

CDR3 sequence reads: CASPFAEQYF. Written as DNA, the CDR3 is TGTGCCAGCCCTTTCGCAGAGCAGTACTTC. This rearrangement joins TRBV21-1 to TRBJ2-7. TRBV21-1 is assigned pseudogene status. The CDR3 has 10 residues.